This TCR beta chain was captured in a study of OX40 agonist ivuxolimab in advanced cancers. Study-level information: Dose-escalation patients were diagnosed with hepatocellular carcinoma, melanoma, renal cell cancer or head and neck cancer. The mean age was approximately 60 years, ranging from about 20 to 79, with less than 90% of participants male. Study-wide results and caveats: Some nonresponders also had low normalized T-cell clonal expansion. At 0.1 to 3.0 mg/kg, clonal expansion of CD4+ and CD8+ blood T cells had occurred by week 6.

Comments on this clone: Its specificity is unknown.

With 5 bases removed from V and 2 bases from J, the gap between germline ends came to 13 bases. Per germline, CDR1 SGHRS and CDR2 YFSETQ. The CDR3 consists of 15 residues. Data came from immunoSEQ multiplex PCR; TCRdb stores just in-frame clones and leaves some out. The sample lists around 100,000 clones, about 89% seen once, with around 0.16% in the top ten. The source was CD4+ or CD8+ T cells sorted from blood, collected in a trial of the OX40 agonist ivuxolimab. The TCR was taken from an adult with an advanced solid tumor such as melanoma, head and neck, liver or kidney cancer. The rearrangement joins TRBV5-1 to TRBJ2-2; D is ambiguous. As DNA, the CDR3 is TGCGCCAGCAGAAACCGGACCGGCAACACCGGGGAGCTGTTTTTT. It translates to CASRNRTGNTGELFF.